This T cell receptor beta chain originates from a study of post-analysis software for immune sequencing data (dated by TCRdb to between 2014 and 2017). Broadly, across the study: The recorded disease courses included relapsing-remitting, secondary progressive and progressive-relapsing multiple sclerosis, and some patients had no subtype annotation. The multiple sclerosis patient repertoires were compared with 10 to 12 previously published healthy control repertoires from donors aged about 6 to 28 years. A subset of samples was prepared in parallel using single-end sample barcoding, then pooled and co-amplified after Illumina adapter ligation.

With respect to this clonotype: Its cognate antigen has yet to be identified. The germline gene is not matched at one end of the junction; a read error may be the cause.

The protocol used for the library was PCR. The sample was run on an Illumina HiSeq 2500. To reduce PCR and sequencing biases, unique molecular identifiers were built into the TCR beta cDNA libraries. Every 1 to 10 million input T cells yielded approximately 500,000 cDNA molecules, meaning each molecule approximated one T cell. The patient libraries were prepared and sequenced with the same protocol used for the earlier healthy control dataset. Within a given batch, samples were prepared together, multiplexed and sequenced on the same HiSeq lane. The authors' analysis ran thus. Raw barcoded reads were processed with MIGEC, and single-read molecular identifier groups were discarded before consensus assembly and CDR3 extraction. Clonotype tables were post-analysed with VDJtools, normalizing diversity by down-sampling all datasets to the smallest sample size. Repertoire overlap clustering matched CDR3 amino acid but not nucleotide sequences to correct batch-related cross-sample contamination. The public reads were run again by TCRdb, first through fastp at Q25 and then through MiXCR, and only productive beta chains were kept. Rows merge per CDR3 protein into single entries with the most common DNA and genes. TCRdb's processing, not the authors' own work, is the source of the V and J calls. Counted in this sample were 600,000 to 750,000 distinct CDR3 sequences; approximately 60% of them appeared once. The ten most abundant clones make up approximately 11% of the sample.

CDR1 and CDR2, looked up from the germline V gene, are LGHNA and YSLEER. The CDR3 runs 16 residues from the cysteine to the phenylalanine. Only the CDR3 DNA stays, 48 bases, in frame from base 1. TCR beta repertoires were profiled from peripheral blood of 10 to 15 young patients with multiple sclerosis to demonstrate the VDJtools post-analysis software. The multiple sclerosis patients were children and adolescents ranging in age from 6 to 15 years. The research as a whole found: The multiple sclerosis patient group was slightly younger than the control group. Strong co-clustering of samples prepared in the same batch was shown by direct clustering with F measure, prompting a batch-effect correction. Multiple sclerosis patients had significantly lower normalized Chao1 diversity than controls, a result that suggests substantial peripheral T-cell clonal expansion. Significantly higher frequencies in patients than in controls were found for roughly five TRBV segments, including TRBV5-6, TRBV5-1 and TRBV20-1.

Recombination connected TRBV4-3 to TRBJ2-3; TRBD2 lines up with 10 middle nucleotides. The sequenced sample consisted of blood. The sequence derives from a girl aged 2 to 10 with multiple sclerosis. The nucleotide sequence reads TGCGCCAGCAGCCAAGGAACTAGCGGGATCACAGATGCGCAGTATTTT. Its amino acids are CASSQGTSGITDAQYF.